This TCR beta chain was retrieved from a study of CD8+ T cells in alopecia areata. In the study overall: Tofacitinib exposure lasted 6 to 18 months, followed by 6 months off drug.

Germline V lookup: CDR1 SQVTM, CDR2 ANQGSEA. Trimming shortened V by 5 bases and J by 5 bases, and 7 bases separated the two germline ends. The CDR3 is made up of 10 amino acids. cDNA serving as the sequencing template came from extracted, reverse transcribed RNA. The repertoire was sequenced with immunoSEQ multiplex PCR; TCRdb's copy has only in-frame clones and lacks some. The sample contains over 120,000 clones, 45% to 60% of which appear only once. The study, taken as a whole, reports: Significant decreases in scalp clonality and expanded CD8+ clones followed tofacitinib treatment.

The treatment: oral pan-JAK inhibitor, 5-10 mg twice daily. As for this clone: Its target is not known.

The source material was CD8+ T cells sorted from blood, sampled at week 4, from a patient treated with tofacitinib. This receptor was identified in a human donor with alopecia areata. The chain carries TRBV29-1 and TRBJ2-7, with a weak D call TRBD2 (5 bases). CDR3 region: CSVWGDEQYF. The CDR3 DNA reads TGCAGCGTTTGGGGAGACGAGCAGTACTTC.